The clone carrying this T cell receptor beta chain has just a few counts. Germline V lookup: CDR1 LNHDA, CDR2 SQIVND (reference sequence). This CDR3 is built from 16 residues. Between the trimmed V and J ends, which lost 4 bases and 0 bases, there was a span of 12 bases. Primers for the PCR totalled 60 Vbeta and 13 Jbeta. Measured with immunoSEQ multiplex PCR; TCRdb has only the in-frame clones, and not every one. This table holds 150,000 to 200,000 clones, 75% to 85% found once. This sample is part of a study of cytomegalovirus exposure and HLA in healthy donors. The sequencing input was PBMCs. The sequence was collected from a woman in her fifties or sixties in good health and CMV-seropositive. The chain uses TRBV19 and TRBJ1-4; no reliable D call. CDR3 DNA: TGTGCCAGTAGTAGTCCCGGGTGGGCAACTAATGAAAAACTGTTTTTT. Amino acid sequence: CASSSPGWATNEKLFF.